The rows below give T cell receptor beta chains drawn from one sample of a study of PD-1 blockade in mismatch repair-deficient tumors. TCRdb's table, derived via immunoSEQ multiplex PCR, lists solely in-frame clones and lacks some. The repertoire holds 85,000 to 130,000 clones, 70% to 85% seen once, with roughly 6.3% in the top ten. The sample in question was peripheral blood, obtained approximately 8 months after starting pembrolizumab. These receptors originate from an adult with mismatch repair-deficient cancer. Each CDR3 is given with its conserved first and last residue. Each record gives: D gene, V gene, clone size, J gene, CDR3 protein, CDR3 DNA. D genes are given only for firm matches. Clone size appears in some rows only: once, few, many, or a class for an expanded clone.

>.|TRBV10-2|few|TRBJ2-7
CASNHALLDEQYF
TGCGCCAGCAATCACGCTCTCCTGGACGAGCAGTACTTC
>TRBD1|TRBV25-1|.|TRBJ1-4
CASSEGWDRIATNEKLFF
TGTGCCAGCAGTGAAGGATGGGACAGAATCGCAACTAATGAAAAACTGTTTTTT
>.|TRBV11-2|few|TRBJ2-7
CASTPSASRYWQYF
TGTGCCAGCACCCCCTCGGCTAGCCGTTACTGGCAGTACTTC
>TRBD2|TRBV7-2|.|TRBJ2-2
CASRWGGNTGELFF
TGTGCCAGCAGATGGGGGGGGAACACCGGGGAGCTGTTTTTT
>TRBD1|TRBV6-1|.|TRBJ1-1
CASSVWDRGLNTEAFF
TGTGCCAGCAGTGTATGGGACAGGGGATTGAACACTGAAGCTTTCTTT
>.|TRBV5-4|.|TRBJ1-1
CASSLGQQNTEAFF
TGTGCCAGCAGCTTGGGACAGCAGAACACTGAAGCTTTCTTT
>.|TRBV4-1|.|TRBJ2-7
CASSPATDLYEQYF
TGCGCCAGCAGCCCAGCGACAGACCTCTACGAGCAGTACTTC
>.|TRBV7-8|few|TRBJ2-1
CASSLLAHNEQFF
TGTGCCAGCAGCCTACTAGCCCACAATGAGCAGTTCTTC
>.|TRBV7-9|.|TRBJ1-1
CASSATGTALEEAFF
TGTGCCAGCAGCGCTACCGGGACGGCACTGGAAGAAGCTTTCTTT
>TRBD2|TRBV13|.|TRBJ2-3
CASSLGRSSGRLGATDTQYF
TGTGCCAGCAGCTTAGGCCGGTCTAGCGGGAGGCTTGGGGCCACAGATACGCAGTATTTT
>TRBD2|TRBV2|.|TRBJ2-7
CASTIAGNYEQYF
TGTGCCAGCACCATAGCGGGAAACTACGAGCAGTACTTC
>.|TRBV7-9|.|TRBJ1-2
CASSLGEGDGYTF
TGTGCCAGCAGCTTAGGGGAGGGAGATGGCTACACCTTC
>.|TRBV5-4|.|TRBJ2-1
CASSLGGSDEQFF
TGTGCCAGCAGCTTAGGTGGGTCGGATGAGCAGTTCTTC
>.|TRBV10-3|.|TRBJ1-1
CAISESLSNTEAFF
TGTGCCATCAGTGAAAGTCTGTCGAACACTGAAGCTTTCTTT
>.|TRBV29-1|.|TRBJ2-3
CSVEDFTARTDTQYF
TGCAGCGTTGAGGATTTTACGGCCCGCACAGATACGCAGTATTTT
>.|TRBV4-2|.|TRBJ1-1
CASSQNSNTEAFF
TGTGCCAGCAGCCAAAACTCGAACACTGAAGCTTTCTTT
>.|TRBV19|.|TRBJ1-1
CASKGFSEAFF
TGTGCCAGTAAGGGATTTTCTGAAGCTTTCTTT
>TRBD2|TRBV29-1|.|TRBJ2-7
CSVEEAGEQYF
TGCAGCGTTGAGGAAGCGGGGGAGCAGTACTTC
>.|TRBV19|.|TRBJ2-5
CASSTGDGKTQYF
TGTGCCAGTAGTACGGGGGATGGAAAGACCCAGTACTTC
>.|TRBV11-3|.|TRBJ2-7
CASSLDINYEQYF
TGTGCCAGCAGCTTAGATATAAACTACGAGCAGTACTTC
>.|TRBV14|.|TRBJ2-1
CASSQGTSGYYRNEQFF
TGTGCCAGCAGCCAAGGTACTAGTGGATACTACCGCAATGAGCAGTTCTTC
>.|TRBV13|.|TRBJ2-5
CASTRGRQETQYF
TGTGCCAGCACTCGCGGACGGCAAGAGACCCAGTACTTC
>.|TRBV19|few|TRBJ1-5
CASTPQGPGQPQHF
TGTGCCAGCACCCCACAGGGACCCGGACAGCCCCAGCATTTT
>.|TRBV4-2|.|TRBJ1-2
CASSGRQTTNYGYTF
TGTGCCAGCAGCGGCCGACAGACTACTAACTATGGCTACACCTTC
>.|TRBV14|.|TRBJ2-5
CASRGEVATQYF
TGTGCCAGCAGGGGAGAGGTTGCGACCCAGTACTTC
>.|TRBV10-2|.|TRBJ2-7
CASRLGWSSYEQYF
TGCGCCAGTCGCCTGGGATGGAGCTCCTACGAGCAGTACTTC
>TRBD2|TRBV19|once|TRBJ2-3
CASSILAGPTDTQYF
TGTGCCAGTAGTATCCTAGCGGGACCCACAGATACGCAGTATTTT
>.|TRBV27|.|TRBJ1-1
CASSFRGHVMNTEAFF
TGTGCCAGCAGTTTCAGGGGACACGTAATGAACACTGAAGCTTTCTTT